A selection of T cell receptor beta chains follows, all from one sample in a study of shared clonotypes between healthy human individuals. Method: immunoSEQ multiplex PCR; TCRdb's copy keeps in-frame clones and lacks some. The sample has some 2 million clones; about 94% are singletons. Material for sequencing was naive CD8+ T cells sorted from blood. The receptors derive from a man between 18 and 29 years old in good health. The conserved cysteine and the conserved F or W are not part of the CDR3 here. The D gene is left open where the match is weak.

j_gene | d_gene | v_gene | CDR3aa
TRBJ2-7 | TRBD1 | TRBV30 | AWGTGLGQGFYEQY
TRBJ2-1 | TRBD2 | TRBV6-1 | ATRFGGTGNEQF
TRBJ2-7 | NA | TRBV2 | ASNLDRYEQY
TRBJ2-1 | NA | TRBV4-3 | ASSSLENSYNEQF
TRBJ2-7 | TRBD2 | TRBV27 | ASSDSMAGGGEQY
TRBJ2-7 | NA | TRBV4-2 | ASSQDPLGPLMD
TRBJ2-7 | TRBD2 | TRBV10-3 | AISGVGPFAIAGGREQY
TRBJ2-3 | TRBD2 | TRBV29-1 | SVEASGRLTYTQY
TRBJ2-5 | NA | TRBV7-9 | ASSLPLQETQY
TRBJ2-5 | NA | TRBV6-5 | ASSYTGLRETQY
TRBJ2-7 | TRBD2 | TRBV5-8 | ASSSRREGSEQY
TRBJ1-1 | NA | TRBV7-2 | ASSLMGTEAF
TRBJ2-1 | NA | TRBV28 | ASSFLGDNEQF
TRBJ1-1 | TRBD1 | TRBV25-1 | ASSVSQGAWTEAF
TRBJ1-5 | NA | TRBV27 | ASSLGGMGQPQH
TRBJ2-7 | NA | TRBV28 | ASSPGKPYEQY
TRBJ1-5 | TRBD1 | TRBV2 | ASTPTGLGQPQH
TRBJ2-2 | NA | TRBV7-6 | ASSLAGGDTGELF
TRBJ1-1 | NA | TRBV12-5 | ASGLEGGTEAF
TRBJ2-3 | TRBD2 | TRBV7-9 | ASSLASGGDTDTQY
TRBJ1-4 | NA | TRBV7-6 | ASSGQSEKLF
TRBJ2-5 | NA | TRBV6-5 | ASSYWGEGETQY
TRBJ2-7 | NA | TRBV11-2 | ASSGQTYEQY
TRBJ2-7 | TRBD1 | TRBV10-3 | AISDHRPGQSYEQY
TRBJ2-3 | NA | TRBV4-1 | ASSQVHQGPPTDTQY
TRBJ1-2 | NA | TRBV7-6 | ASTPGGQWGYT
TRBJ1-5 | TRBD1 | TRBV7-8 | ASTKTGYSNQPQH
TRBJ2-5 | TRBD1 | TRBV30 | AWTVGTGGGVDQY
TRBJ1-4 | TRBD1 | TRBV4-3 | ASSPDRSTNEKLF
TRBJ1-1 | NA | TRBV11-1 | ASTPAPWGALEAF
TRBJ1-1 | TRBD1 | TRBV6-6 | ASTYRGLNTEAF
TRBJ2-7 | TRBD1 | TRBV5-1 | ASSLGQGSYEQY
TRBJ2-1 | NA | TRBV5-5 | ASSANRDSFINEQF
TRBJ2-7 | TRBD1 | TRBV9 | ASTPGTGSSYEQY
TRBJ2-5 | TRBD1 | TRBV13 | ASSPRLQGDLETQY